One and the same sample provided the 22 T cell receptor beta chains below, sequenced in a study of T cells in Graves' hyperthyroidism and ophthalmopathy. It was RNA transcripts that yielded the amplified TCR beta CDR3 regions. The TCR CDR3 was amplified in a first-round RT-PCR using the HTBI primer set. From the multiplex PCR reads, TCRdb called clonotypes with MiXCR, one entry per CDR3 protein. The sample lists a few hundred thousand distinct CDR3 sequences; less than 20% were seen once. Sequencing was performed on blood. The receptors shown here come from a man younger than 30 with Graves' ophthalmopathy.

This clonotype showed up many times. This rearrangement joins TRBV27 to TRBJ2-2; D might be TRBD2 (6 bases). V shed 7 bases and J shed 7 bases, with 25 bases lying between them. Germline CDR1 MNHEY, CDR2 SMNVEV (reference sequence). The CDR3 is 17 residues long. The CDR3 DNA follows: TGTGCCAGCAAATATATCGCAGGAGGGCAACAGGTCGGGGAGCTGTTTTTT. Translation: CASKYIAGGQQVGELFF.

This clonotype was seen ten or more times. The chain links TRBV9 to TRBJ1-1, with a weak D call TRBD1 (5 bases). This CDR3 contains 15 residues. Germline loops: CDR1 SGDLS, CDR2 YYNGEE. Trimming removed 0 bases at V and 1 base at J, with 10 bases between. The CDR3 loop is CASSVGAGQNTEAFF. In DNA, the CDR3 is TGTGCCAGCAGCGTAGGCGCAGGGCAGAACACTGAAGCTTTCTTT. The complete variable domain, with remaining parts taken from reference TRBV9 and TRBJ1-1, reads DSGVTQTPKHLITATGQRVTLRCSPRSGDLSVYWYQQSLDQGLQFLIQYYNGEERAKGNILERFSAQQFPDLHSELNLSSLELGDSALYFCASSVGAGQNTEAFFGQGTRLTVV.

This rearrangement joins TRBV7-9 to TRBJ2-3; D uncertain. Deletions cut 1 base from V and 4 bases from J, with 12 bases between. The germline V gene encodes CDR1 SEHNR and CDR2 FQNEAQ (reference sequence). This CDR3 has 15 amino acids. CDR3 sequence reads: CASSLGAAISDTQYF. The CDR3 coding sequence is TGTGCCAGCAGCTTAGGGGCAGCAATTTCAGATACGCAGTATTTT.

V gene TRBV15 combines with J gene TRBJ2-3; 7 bases are shared with TRBD2. CDR1 and CDR2 (germline): LNHNV, YYDKDF (reference sequence). This CDR3 has 14 residues. The V gene end was trimmed by 4 bases and the J gene end by 1 base; junction bases not matched to a gene: 2. In DNA form, the CDR3 reads TGTGCCACCAGCACAAGCGGGGGCACAGATACGCAGTATTTT. Residues: CATSTSGGTDTQYF.

Many counts were recorded for this clonotype. The rearrangement uses TRBV27 and TRBJ2-3, with D possibly being TRBD2 (5 bases). V gave up 9 bases and J gave up 0 bases, with 10 bases separating them. CDR3 size: 13 residues. Germline CDR1 reads MNHEY; CDR2 reads SMNVEV (reference sequence). CDR3 protein: CASRRTSTDTQYF. CDR3 bases: TGTGCCAGTCGACGGACTAGCACAGATACGCAGTATTTT.

This clonotype was seen many times. This chain's CDR3 is CASGADRPMNTEAFF. In DNA, the CDR3 is TGTGCCAGCGGGGCGGACCGGCCGATGAACACTGAAGCTTTCTTT. This chain links TRBV6-1 with TRBJ1-1, with D maybe TRBD1 (5 bases). V was clipped by 8 bases and J by 0 bases, with 16 bases between them. The CDR3 spans 15 residues. Germline V gene lookup returns CDR1 MNHNS and CDR2 SASEGT.

This clonotype came up many times. The J gene is TRBJ2-7, the V gene TRBV11-1, with TRBD1 as a possible D gene (6 bases). The CDR3 contains 15 residues. V lost 4 bases and J 3 bases, leaving 16 bases between the germline ends. Germline-derived CDR1 and CDR2 are SGHAT and FQDESV (reference sequence). The CDR3 nucleotides read TGTGCCAGCAGCTCCCCAGGGGTTGGGAGCTACGAGCAGTACTTC. Its protein is CASSSPGVGSYEQYF.

This clonotype was counted ten times or more. The chain uses TRBV29-1 and TRBJ2-3, with 11 bases fitting TRBD2. V gave up 6 bases and J gave up 5 bases; unmatched junction bases: 4. This CDR3 spans 13 amino acids. CDR1 SQVTM and CDR2 ANQGSEA come from the germline V gene. The CDR3 is CSVQTSGVDTQYF. The DNA of the CDR3 is TGCAGCGTCCAGACTAGCGGGGTAGATACGCAGTATTTT.

This clonotype was seen ten or more times. This sequence joins TRBV10-3 and TRBJ1-5; D is unclear. Between the trimmed V and J ends, which lost 0 bases and 6 bases, there was a span of 12 bases. The germline V gene encodes CDR1 ENHRY and CDR2 SYGVKD. This CDR3 is 15 amino acids long. The CDR3 loop is CAISESDAGGQPQHF. CDR3 DNA: TGTGCCATCAGTGAGTCAGACGCGGGAGGTCAGCCCCAGCATTTT.

Remarks on this clonotype: Its ends do not fully match the called genes, so a read error is possible. V is TRBV5-1 and J is TRBJ2-7; D possibly corresponds to TRBD1 (6 bases). In germline, CDR1 is SGHRS, CDR2 YFSETQ. The CDR3 consists of 13 residues. The CDR3 DNA reads TGTGCCAGCAGCTTATTCAGGGGCGACGAGCAGTACTTC. The encoded protein is CASSLFRGDEQYF.

Concerning this clonotype: Germline is not matched at one junction end, which may reflect a read error. CDR3 bases: TGCGCCAGCGGCCAGATGGGCCTCACGGGTAGGGCTTTCTTT. This codes for CASGQMGLTGRAFF. J is TRBJ1-1 and V is TRBV4-1, with D uncertain. From germline, CDR1 is MGHRA and CDR2 YSYEKL. This CDR3 spans 14 amino acids.

This clonotype was observed many times. This chain connects TRBV5-1 to TRBJ1-6, with TRBD1 as a possible D gene (6 bases). This CDR3 region has 13 residues. From germline, CDR1 is SGHRS and CDR2 YFSETQ. Deletions cut 1 base from V and 10 bases from J, with 9 bases between. The DNA for the CDR3 is TGCGCCAGCAGCTTGCAGGGGCAGTCACCCCTCCACTTT. Its protein product is CASSLQGQSPLHF.

This chain uses TRBV6-1 with TRBJ2-5, with 8 nucleotides matching TRBD2. V dropped 5 bases and J dropped 5; count of bases not matched to a gene: 7. CDR1 and CDR2 (germline): MNHNS, SASEGT. The CDR3 sequence is 14 residues long. The CDR3 is CASSTGGGRETQYF. DNA for the CDR3: TGTGCCAGCAGTACCGGGGGGGGCAGGGAGACCCAGTACTTC.

This clonotype was found a few times. The chain has TRBV14 and TRBJ2-6; possible D gene TRBD1, 6 bases. From germline, CDR1 is SGHDN and CDR2 FVKESK. The CDR3 is 17 residues long. The germline V and J ends were trimmed by 1 base and 2 bases, with 12 bases remaining between them. The CDR3 sequence is CASSQGGEGAGANVLTF. The CDR3 DNA is TGTGCCAGCAGCCAAGGAGGCGAGGGGGCTGGGGCCAACGTCCTGACTTTC. The whole variable domain, filled in from reference TRBV14 and TRBJ2-6, reads EAGVTQFPSHSVIEKGQTVTLRCDPISGHDNLYWYRRVMGKEIKFLLHFVKESKQDESGMPNNRFLAERTGGTYSTLKVQPAELEDSGVYFCASSQGGEGAGANVLTFGAGSRLTVL.

This clonotype was seen more than once but under ten times. V gene TRBV6-1 combines with J gene TRBJ1-3; no clear D. This CDR3 has 15 residues. V was trimmed by 5 bases and J by 0 bases, leaving 11 bases between them. Germline CDR1 is MNHNS and CDR2 is SASEGT. This CDR3 is CASSPRAASGNTIYF. In nucleotides, the CDR3 is TGTGCCAGCAGTCCCCGCGCGGCCTCTGGAAACACCATATATTTT.

The table lists this clonotype with many counts. The chain joins TRBV2 to TRBJ1-2; possibly TRBD1 for D (6 bases). This CDR3 contains 14 residues. Trimming cost V 6 bases and J 4 bases, with 15 bases left between them. CDR1 and CDR2 from the germline V gene are SNHLY and FYNNEI. The CDR3 region has the DNA TGTGCCAGCAGCGACCTGGGACACCTCTATGGCTACACCTTC. This gives the protein CASSDLGHLYGYTF.

For this clonotype: One base away lies a much larger clone, so this may be a sequencing read error. This chain links TRBV12-3 or TRBV12-4 with TRBJ2-5; TRBD2 aligns across 10 bases. J gave up 2 bases and V 3 bases, and 3 bases lay outside the gene matches. The CDR3 has 15 residues. The CDR3 is CASSLKAGGQETQYF. The CDR3 DNA follows: TGTGCCAGCAGTTTGAAAGCGGGGGGGCAAGAGACCCAGTACTTC.

The chain uses TRBV11-2 and TRBJ1-2; maybe TRBD1 (6 bases). Germline lookup yields CDR1 SGHAT and CDR2 FQNNGV. V was cut by 5 bases and J by 1 base, with 11 bases left in between. The CDR3 totals 14 residues. The CDR3 protein is CASSPKDSNYGYTF. The CDR3 DNA reads TGTGCCAGCAGCCCCAAGGACAGTAACTATGGCTACACCTTC.

The CDR3 nucleotides are TGTGCCAGCAGCCAAGAGGTAGGGTATAGCAATCAGCCCCAGCATTTT. Protein product: CASSQEVGYSNQPQHF. This sequence joins TRBV4-2 and TRBJ1-5; the D is unclear. The V gene's germline CDR1 is LGHNA and CDR2 YNFKEQ. The CDR3 sequence is 16 residues long. Trimming removed 0 bases at V and 0 bases at J, with 9 bases between.

A few counts support this clonotype. CDR3 coding DNA: TGCGCCAGCAGCTTGGAGGGCGACAGGGTGGGGGAGACCCAGTACTTC. Its protein is CASSLEGDRVGETQYF. This chain joins TRBV5-1 and TRBJ2-5; the match to TRBD1 covers 7 bases. The CDR3 is 16 amino acids. The germline gives CDR1 SGHRS, CDR2 YFSETQ. The V and J ends lost 0 bases and 5 bases, in that order; junction bases with no gene match: 10.

The chain couples TRBV12-3 or TRBV12-4 to TRBJ1-6, with a possible D match to TRBD1 (5 bases). V shed 5 bases and J shed 0 bases, with 14 bases lying between them. CDR3 length: 17 amino acids. The CDR3 DNA reads as TGTGCCAGCAGTCGTATGGGGGGGAGCTCCTATAATTCACCCCTCCACTTT. Translated: CASSRMGGSSYNSPLHF.

The rearrangement joins TRBV14 to TRBJ2-7; D tentatively reads TRBD1 or TRBD2 (5 bases each). The CDR3 is 14 residues long. Germline V gene lookup returns CDR1 SGHDN and CDR2 FVKESK. V lost 5 bases, J lost 0 bases, and 11 bases lay in between. CDR3 nucleotide sequence: TGTGCCAGCAGCGAATTTGGGGGCTCCTACGAGCAGTACTTC. Its protein is CASSEFGGSYEQYF.